These T cell receptor beta chains were read from a single sample in a study of T cell responses to AZD1222 COVID-19 vaccine. TCRdb keeps only in-frame clones here, not all; method: immunoSEQ multiplex PCR. The sample lists over 150,000 clones; around 90% were seen once. The sequenced sample was peripheral blood, obtained on day 0 of AZD1222 vaccination. These receptors came from an adult in good health. The CDR3 runs from the conserved cysteine through the conserved F or W. The order of the fields is D gene, V gene, J gene, clone size, CDR3 DNA, CDR3 protein. The D gene is left open where the match is weak. Clone size is shown for a subset of rows, as once, few, many or a class of expanded clone.

D gene: TRBD1
V gene: TRBV9
J gene: TRBJ1-2
clone size: -
CDR3 DNA: TGTGCCAGCAGCGTAGTTGGGACAGGGGGCTATGGCTACACCTTC
CDR3 protein: CASSVVGTGGYGYTF

D gene: -
V gene: TRBV3-1/TRBV3-2
J gene: TRBJ2-1
clone size: -
CDR3 DNA: TGTGCCAGCAGCCTCTCCTCCAATGAGCAGTTCTTC
CDR3 protein: CASSLSSNEQFF

D gene: -
V gene: TRBV27
J gene: TRBJ2-2
clone size: few
CDR3 DNA: TGTGCCAGCAGTTTATGGGGGACGAACACCGGGGAGCTGTTTTTT
CDR3 protein: CASSLWGTNTGELFF

D gene: -
V gene: TRBV7-2
J gene: TRBJ1-2
clone size: once
CDR3 DNA: TGTGCCAGCAGCTTGTGGGGCCCTAACTATGGCTACACCTTC
CDR3 protein: CASSLWGPNYGYTF

D gene: TRBD2
V gene: TRBV6-1
J gene: TRBJ2-7
clone size: -
CDR3 DNA: TGTGCCAGCTCGAGGGAGGGTATATACGAGCAGTACTTC
CDR3 protein: CASSREGIYEQYF

D gene: TRBD1
V gene: TRBV6-5
J gene: TRBJ1-3
clone size: -
CDR3 DNA: TGTGCCAGCAGGAGGGGGACAGTCGGAAACACCATATATTTT
CDR3 protein: CASRRGTVGNTIYF

D gene: -
V gene: TRBV7-2
J gene: TRBJ1-4
clone size: once
CDR3 DNA: TGTGCCAGCAGCTTAGCAGGGGCAAATGAAAAACTGTTTTTT
CDR3 protein: CASSLAGANEKLFF

D gene: TRBD1
V gene: TRBV7-9
J gene: TRBJ1-2
clone size: -
CDR3 DNA: TGTGCCAGCAGCCCGGGGACAGGGGGCGCGGTCTATGGCTACACCTTC
CDR3 protein: CASSPGTGGAVYGYTF

D gene: TRBD1
V gene: TRBV7-2
J gene: TRBJ1-2
clone size: few
CDR3 DNA: TGTGCCAGCAACTCCGGGACAGGGCCTTATGGCTACACCTTC
CDR3 protein: CASNSGTGPYGYTF

D gene: -
V gene: TRBV30
J gene: TRBJ1-1
clone size: -
CDR3 DNA: TGTGCCTGGAGTTCATTTGGGCAGGAAGCTTTCTTT
CDR3 protein: CAWSSFGQEAFF

D gene: -
V gene: TRBV5-6
J gene: TRBJ1-2
clone size: once
CDR3 DNA: TGTGCCAGCAGCTTGGAAAGGGGCCTCTATGGCTACACCTTC
CDR3 protein: CASSLERGLYGYTF

D gene: -
V gene: TRBV2
J gene: TRBJ1-1
clone size: -
CDR3 DNA: TGTGCCAGTAACCTTAGCATTCGGGAAGCTTTCTTT
CDR3 protein: CASNLSIREAFF

D gene: TRBD1
V gene: TRBV28
J gene: TRBJ1-4
clone size: -
CDR3 DNA: TGTGCCAGCAGACCGGACAGGGGTGGGAATGAAAAACTGTTTTTT
CDR3 protein: CASRPDRGGNEKLFF

D gene: -
V gene: TRBV10-2
J gene: TRBJ1-4
clone size: -
CDR3 DNA: TGCGCCAGCAGTGAAGGAGGACAGACCGGAAAACTGTTTTTT
CDR3 protein: CASSEGGQTGKLFF

D gene: -
V gene: TRBV5-6
J gene: TRBJ1-5
clone size: -
CDR3 DNA: TGTGCCAGCAGCTTGGGAGCAGGGGAGAGTCAGCCCCAGCATTTT
CDR3 protein: CASSLGAGESQPQHF

D gene: TRBD1
V gene: TRBV6-2/TRBV6-3
J gene: TRBJ2-7
clone size: few
CDR3 DNA: TGTGCCAGCAGTTACGCCCCGGGACAGGGCTACGAGCAGTACTTC
CDR3 protein: CASSYAPGQGYEQYF

D gene: -
V gene: TRBV27
J gene: TRBJ1-4
clone size: -
CDR3 DNA: TGTGCCAGCAGCCCTCAGACCAACACGGAAAAACTGTTTTTT
CDR3 protein: CASSPQTNTEKLFF

D gene: TRBD2
V gene: TRBV6-6
J gene: TRBJ2-3
clone size: -
CDR3 DNA: TGTGCCAGCACTACAAGCGGGAGCTTAGGCACAGATACGCAGTATTTT
CDR3 protein: CASTTSGSLGTDTQYF

D gene: -
V gene: TRBV5-1
J gene: TRBJ2-7
clone size: once
CDR3 DNA: TGCGCCAGCAGCTTGCGGGGTTCCTACGAGCAGTACTTC
CDR3 protein: CASSLRGSYEQYF

D gene: -
V gene: TRBV7-9
J gene: TRBJ1-2
clone size: -
CDR3 DNA: TGTGCCAGTTATGACGGGTCCCTTGGTGGCTACACCTTC
CDR3 protein: CASYDGSLGGYTF

D gene: -
V gene: TRBV5-1
J gene: TRBJ1-1
clone size: -
CDR3 DNA: TGCGCCAGCAGCCGAACGAGGACAGTACCGTACACTGAAGCTTTCTTT
CDR3 protein: CASSRTRTVPYTEAFF

D gene: TRBD2
V gene: TRBV7-2
J gene: TRBJ2-7
clone size: -
CDR3 DNA: TGTGCCAGCAGCTTCCGCGGGGGAGGTTCCTACGAGCAGTACTTC
CDR3 protein: CASSFRGGGSYEQYF

D gene: -
V gene: TRBV7-9
J gene: TRBJ2-1
clone size: -
CDR3 DNA: TGTGCCAGCAGCTTATCCGGCGGGAATGAGCAGTTCTTC
CDR3 protein: CASSLSGGNEQFF

D gene: -
V gene: TRBV19
J gene: TRBJ1-5
clone size: -
CDR3 DNA: TGTGCCAGTACTGGCAGGGCCGGGCAGCCCCAGCATTTT
CDR3 protein: CASTGRAGQPQHF

D gene: TRBD1
V gene: TRBV2
J gene: TRBJ1-1
clone size: -
CDR3 DNA: TGTGCCAGCACAGTACAGGGGGTGGCGAACACTGAAGCTTTCTTT
CDR3 protein: CASTVQGVANTEAFF

D gene: -
V gene: TRBV27
J gene: TRBJ1-1
clone size: -
CDR3 DNA: TGTGCCAGCAGTTTCAGGCTGTCGAACACTGAAGCTTTCTTT
CDR3 protein: CASSFRLSNTEAFF

D gene: -
V gene: TRBV27
J gene: TRBJ1-5
clone size: -
CDR3 DNA: TGTGCCAGCAGCCGTCATGGGCCCAATCAGCCCCAGCATTTT
CDR3 protein: CASSRHGPNQPQHF

D gene: -
V gene: TRBV30
J gene: TRBJ1-3
clone size: -
CDR3 DNA: TGTGCCTGGATTCGGTTTTGGGCAGGGGGAAACACCATATATTTT
CDR3 protein: CAWIRFWAGGNTIYF

D gene: TRBD1
V gene: TRBV2
J gene: TRBJ1-5
clone size: few
CDR3 DNA: TGTGCCAGCAGGGACAGGCCTAATCAGCCCCAGCATTTT
CDR3 protein: CASRDRPNQPQHF